Below are 29 T cell receptor beta chains sequenced from a single sample in a study of shared clonotypes between healthy human individuals. TCRdb's table, derived via immunoSEQ multiplex PCR, lists solely in-frame clones and lacks some. This sample has approximately 720,000 clones, with less than 80% found just once. The sample consisted of memory CD4+ T cells sorted from blood. As to subset: CD45RA-negative fraction. The receptors here all came from a woman younger than 45 in good health.

This chain links TRBV6-5 with TRBJ2-2, with D possibly matching TRBD2 (6 bases). The CDR3 totals 14 residues. V was cut by 0 bases and J by 7 bases, with 9 bases left in between. The germline CDR1 and CDR2 sequences are MNHEY and SVGAGI. CDR3 nucleotide sequence: TGTGCCAGCAGTTACTCACTAGCCAGCGGGGAGCTGTTTTTT. Translation gives CASSYSLASGELFF.

This chain links TRBV28 with TRBJ1-5; D gene unclear. The CDR3 is 15 amino acids. Germline CDR1 and CDR2: MDHEN and SYDVKM. Trimming shortened V by 3 bases and J by 0 bases, and 9 bases separated the two germline ends. The CDR3 region is CASSLADYSNQPQHF. In DNA form, the CDR3 reads TGTGCCAGCAGTTTGGCCGATTATAGCAATCAGCCCCAGCATTTT.

Only a few counts were recorded for this clone. The chain has TRBV9 and TRBJ1-1; D call uncertain. V lost 0 bases, J lost 6 bases, and 12 bases lay in between. The CDR3 covers 14 residues. Germline V CDR1 and CDR2: SGDLS, YYNGEE. For the CDR3, the DNA is TGTGCCAGCAGCGTAGGGGTTCTTGGACCTGAAGCTTTCTTT. It yields the protein CASSVGVLGPEAFF.

The gene calls are TRBV5-1 and TRBJ2-1; possible D gene TRBD1, 6 bases. V was pared by 2 bases and J by 7 bases, with 13 bases between. Germline CDR1 reads SGHRS; CDR2 reads YFSETQ. The CDR3 runs 14 residues. In DNA form, the CDR3 reads TGCGCCAGCAGCTTCCAACAGGGTTGGAATGAGCAGTTCTTC. Encoded protein: CASSFQQGWNEQFF.

The gene calls are TRBV30 and TRBJ2-3; 12 bases map to TRBD2. V shed 4 bases and J 7 bases; nucleotides not matched to a gene: 3. This CDR3 has 13 amino acids. Germline V gene data show CDR1 as GTSNPN and CDR2 as SVGIG (reference sequence). The DNA of the CDR3 is TGTGCCTGGACTAGCGGGAGGGCTAATACGCAGTATTTT. Translation gives CAWTSGRANTQYF. Filled out from reference TRBV30 and TRBJ2-3, the complete variable domain reads SQTIHQWPATLVQPVGSPLSLECTVEGTSNPNLYWYRQAAGRGLQLLFYSVGIGQISSEVPQNLSASRPQDRQFILSSKKLLLSDSGFYLCAWTSGRANTQYFGPGTRLTVL.

The gene calls are TRBV5-1 and TRBJ2-7, with a tentative D call TRBD2 (6 bases). The CDR3 extends over 15 amino acids. Germline V CDR1 and CDR2: SGHRS, YFSETQ. The V and J ends lost 0 bases and 0 bases respectively, with 10 bases between them. CDR3 nucleotides: TGCGCCAGCAGCTTGGGCGGCGGGATCTCCTACGAGCAGTACTTC. This codes for CASSLGGGISYEQYF.

About this clone: Other DNA sequences in the sample encode the same CDR3. This chain joins TRBV28 and TRBJ1-5, with 7 bases matching TRBD1. With V trimmed by 5 bases and J by 2 bases, 6 bases remained unmatched. CDR1 is MDHEN and CDR2 is SYDVKM in the germline V gene. The CDR3 is 15 residues long. As DNA, the CDR3 is TGTGCCAGCAGTCCTACAGGGGCCCGCAATCAGCCCCAGCATTTT. Translated, it gives CASSPTGARNQPQHF.

Concerning this clone: This sample includes further DNA sequences coding for the same CDR3. This chain links TRBV2 with TRBJ1-1; D remains ambiguous. The V end lost 4 bases, the J end lost 3 bases, and 3 bases lay between the germline ends. The CDR3 has 11 amino acids. The germline gives CDR1 SNHLY, CDR2 FYNNEI. CDR3 coding DNA: TGTGCCAGCAGTGCATACACTGAAGCTTTCTTT. Encoded protein: CASSAYTEAFF.

The V and J genes are TRBV9 and TRBJ1-4; 9 bases align to TRBD1. Per the germline V gene, CDR1 is SGDLS and CDR2 is YYNGEE. This CDR3 has 13 residues. V lost 8 bases, J lost 6 bases, and 5 bases stayed unmatched. CDR3 loop: CASQGQGDEKLFF. The CDR3 coding sequence is TGTGCCAGTCAGGGACAGGGAGATGAAAAACTGTTTTTT.

J is TRBJ1-2 and V is TRBV6-5; 11 bases are shared with TRBD1. V lost 5 bases and J lost 7; bases outside the gene matches: 6. Germline V gene data show CDR1 as MNHEY and CDR2 as SVGAGI. The CDR3 totals 14 residues. The CDR3 is CASSTPGQGGGYTF. The CDR3 nucleotides read TGTGCCAGCAGTACGCCGGGACAGGGGGGTGGCTACACCTTC.

This rearrangement joins TRBV5-1 to TRBJ2-7, with 8 bases identical to TRBD1. Germline CDR1 and CDR2: SGHRS and YFSETQ. This CDR3 has 15 amino acids. V shed 0 bases, J shed 3 bases, and the junction held 5 bases outside the gene matches. The CDR3 reads CASSLGQGIVYEQYF. The CDR3 region has the DNA TGCGCCAGCAGCTTGGGACAGGGGATAGTCTACGAGCAGTACTTC.

The gene calls are TRBV2 and TRBJ1-1; a possible D gene is TRBD1 (6 bases). The ends were cut back, 6 bases at V and 4 bases at J, with 15 bases in the middle. CDR1 is SNHLY and CDR2 is FYNNEI in the germline V gene. This CDR3 has 14 residues. CDR3 sequence (DNA): TGTGCCAGCAGCGCAATACAGGGATCCACTGAAGCTTTCTTT. This sequence encodes CASSAIQGSTEAFF.

This chain links TRBV29-1 with TRBJ2-7; 14 bases map to TRBD2. The CDR3 is 15 amino acids. The trim removed 6 bases at V and 4 bases at J, leaving 8 bases unmatched. From germline, CDR1 is SQVTM and CDR2 ANQGSEA. The CDR3 region is CSVDGTSGSRYEQYF. The CDR3 bases are TGCAGCGTGGACGGGACTAGCGGGAGTCGGTACGAGCAGTACTTC.

CDR3: CASSFRGTDTQYF. The CDR3 region has the DNA TGTGCCAGCAGCTTCCGGGGTACAGATACGCAGTATTTT. The chain has TRBV11-1 and TRBJ2-3, with D tentatively TRBD2 (5 bases). CDR3 size: 13 residues. CDR1 SGHAT and CDR2 FQDESV come from the germline V gene (reference sequence). V lost 3 bases and J 3 bases, leaving 7 bases between the germline ends.

The chain employs TRBV2 and TRBJ2-1; 10 bases match TRBD1. Germline V gives CDR1 SNHLY, CDR2 FYNNEI. The CDR3 spans 14 residues. V was clipped by 2 bases and J by 9 bases; unmatched bases: 4. The DNA of the CDR3 is TGTGCCAGCAGTGAAAGACAGGGGGCAAGTGAGCAGTTCTTC. Translated, it gives CASSERQGASEQFF.

This chain uses TRBV18 with TRBJ1-4; no clear D gene. The CDR3 runs to 13 residues. CDR1 is KGHSH, CDR2 LQKENI, per germline. V lost 6 bases and J lost 7, with 12 bases in between. Here the CDR3 DNA reads TGTGCCAGCTCTAGGGCATCTACTGAAAAACTGTTTTTT. This gives the protein CASSRASTEKLFF.

About this clone: The same CDR3 can be traced to other DNA sequences in this sample. V usage is TRBV5-1 and J usage is TRBJ2-1, with 7 nucleotides matching TRBD2. Germline V gives CDR1 SGHRS, CDR2 YFSETQ. CDR3 length: 14 amino acids. V shed 4 bases, J shed 4 bases, and the junction held 5 bases outside the gene matches. DNA for the CDR3: TGCGCCAGCAGCCCGGGTAGCGGGTACAATGAGCAGTTCTTC. It is translated as CASSPGSGYNEQFF. The whole variable domain, remainder taken from reference TRBV5-1 and TRBJ2-1, is KAGVTQTPRYLIKTRGQQVTLSCSPISGHRSVSWYQQTPGQGLQFLFEYFSETQRNKGNFPGRFSGRQFSNSRSEMNVSTLELGDSALYLCASSPGSGYNEQFFGPGTRLTVL.

The chain carries TRBV9 and TRBJ2-2, with a possible D match to TRBD2 (6 bases). The germline V and J ends were trimmed by 0 bases and 4 bases, with 16 bases remaining between them. The CDR3 has 17 amino acids. Germline values: CDR1 SGDLS, CDR2 YYNGEE. The CDR3 nucleotides read TGTGCCAGCAGCGTAGGTTTTCGGCGGGACTCCACCGGGGAGCTGTTTTTT. Its protein product is CASSVGFRRDSTGELFF. Based on the CDR3 plus reference TRBV9 and TRBJ2-2, the full variable domain is DSGVTQTPKHLITATGQRVTLRCSPRSGDLSVYWYQQSLDQGLQFLIQYYNGEERAKGNILERFSAQQFPDLHSELNLSSLELGDSALYFCASSVGFRRDSTGELFFGEGSRLTVL.

V is TRBV5-1 and J is TRBJ2-7, with D perhaps matching TRBD1 or TRBD2 (5 bases each). Germline V lookup: CDR1 SGHRS, CDR2 YFSETQ. The CDR3 covers 14 residues. V lost 3 bases to trimming and J lost 2 bases, with 12 bases between them. CDR3 sequence: CASSSPGTTYEQYF. In DNA form, the CDR3 reads TGCGCCAGCAGCTCACCCGGGACGACCTACGAGCAGTACTTC. Drawing the rest from reference TRBV5-1 and TRBJ2-7, the complete variable domain is KAGVTQTPRYLIKTRGQQVTLSCSPISGHRSVSWYQQTPGQGLQFLFEYFSETQRNKGNFPGRFSGRQFSNSRSEMNVSTLELGDSALYLCASSSPGTTYEQYFGPGTRLTVT.

The V and J genes are TRBV5-8 and TRBJ2-4; D might be TRBD1 or TRBD2, each matching 5 bases. This CDR3 region has 15 residues. Trimming took off 1 base at V and 1 base at J, with 9 bases between the two ends. Germline-derived CDR1 and CDR2 are SGHTS and YDEGEE. CDR3 DNA: TGTGCCAGCAGCTTGAGGGGAGAGGCCAAAAACATTCAGTACTTC. It specifies CASSLRGEAKNIQYF.

This chain connects TRBV5-1 to TRBJ1-1, with TRBD1 as a possible D gene (6 bases). Germline CDR1 SGHRS, CDR2 YFSETQ. With 7 bases removed from V and 6 bases from J, the gap between germline ends came to 13 bases. The CDR3 covers 12 residues. This chain's CDR3 is CASRLTGSEAFF. The CDR3 DNA reads as TGCGCCAGCCGCCTGACAGGTTCTGAAGCTTTCTTT.

V is TRBV4-1 and J is TRBJ2-6; TRBD1 aligns across 8 bases. From germline, CDR1 is MGHRA and CDR2 YSYEKL. CDR3 length: 16 residues. V was clipped by 6 bases and J by 2 bases; unmatched bases: 6. CDR3 sequence reads: CASSRTGPPGANVLTF. The CDR3 DNA follows: TGCGCCAGCAGTAGGACAGGGCCTCCTGGGGCCAACGTCCTGACTTTC.

In regard to this clone: The same CDR3 is also encoded by other DNA sequences in this sample. The CDR3 loop is CASSLRASNQPQHF. The CDR3 DNA follows: TGTGCCAGCAGCTTAAGGGCGAGCAATCAGCCCCAGCATTTT. The chain recombines TRBV5-6 with TRBJ1-5, with D unresolved. Trimming cost V 2 bases and J 1 base, with 7 bases left between them. The CDR3 length is 14 residues. From germline, CDR1 is SGHDT and CDR2 YYEEEE.

In this sample, this clone turned up a few times. The V and J genes are TRBV5-1 and TRBJ2-1, with D tentatively TRBD1 or TRBD2 (5 bases each). Deletions cut 7 bases from V and 0 bases from J, with 17 bases between. The CDR3 contains 16 residues. Germline V CDR1 and CDR2: SGHRS, YFSETQ. The DNA for the CDR3 is TGCGCCAGCGGACCTGGGGGTGGGAGCTCCTACAATGAGCAGTTCTTC. Its protein product is CASGPGGGSSYNEQFF.

This rearrangement joins TRBV7-3 to TRBJ2-3, with D perhaps assigned TRBD1 or TRBD2 (6 bases each). V lost 5 bases and J 1 base, leaving 13 bases between the germline ends. The CDR3 contains 15 residues. Germline V gene lookup returns CDR1 SGHTA and CDR2 FQGTGA. CDR3 DNA sequence: TGTGCCAGCAGCAAACAGGGAGGTGGCACAGATACGCAGTATTTT. Translated: CASSKQGGGTDTQYF.

V usage is TRBV28 and J usage is TRBJ2-3; 7 bases agree with TRBD2. Germline assignment: CDR1 MDHEN and CDR2 SYDVKM. The junction had 11 bases not matched to a gene; V was cut back by 5 bases and J by 9 bases. CDR3 length: 14 residues. The CDR3: CASSKGREPSTQYF. Written as DNA, the CDR3 is TGTGCCAGCAGTAAAGGGCGGGAGCCGTCCACGCAGTATTTT.

The J gene is TRBJ2-7, the V gene TRBV28, with a weak D call TRBD1 (7 bases). The CDR3 extends over 15 amino acids. Trimming cost V 4 bases and J 3 bases, with 16 bases left between them. Germline V CDR1 and CDR2: MDHEN, SYDVKM. The CDR3 protein is CASSYSHRGLYEQYF. DNA of the CDR3: TGTGCCAGCAGTTACTCCCACAGGGGACTCTACGAGCAGTACTTC.

The chain has TRBV7-5 and TRBJ2-7; TRBD2, the table's D call, lacks a check against the DNA. TRBV7-5 is described as a pseudogene. The CDR3 runs 15 residues. The CDR3 region has the DNA TGTGTCAGAAGCTTATCGGCTAGCGGGAGCTACGAGCAGTACTTC. Encoded protein: CVRSLSASGSYEQYF.

This chain joins TRBV10-3 and TRBJ2-7, with D possibly being TRBD1 (6 bases). Germline lookup yields CDR1 ENHRY and CDR2 SYGVKD. V was trimmed by 1 base and J by 4 bases, leaving 8 bases between them. The CDR3 spans 13 residues. The CDR3 nucleotides read TGTGCCATCAGTGAGTTTGGACAGTACGAGCAGTACTTC. Its protein is CAISEFGQYEQYF.